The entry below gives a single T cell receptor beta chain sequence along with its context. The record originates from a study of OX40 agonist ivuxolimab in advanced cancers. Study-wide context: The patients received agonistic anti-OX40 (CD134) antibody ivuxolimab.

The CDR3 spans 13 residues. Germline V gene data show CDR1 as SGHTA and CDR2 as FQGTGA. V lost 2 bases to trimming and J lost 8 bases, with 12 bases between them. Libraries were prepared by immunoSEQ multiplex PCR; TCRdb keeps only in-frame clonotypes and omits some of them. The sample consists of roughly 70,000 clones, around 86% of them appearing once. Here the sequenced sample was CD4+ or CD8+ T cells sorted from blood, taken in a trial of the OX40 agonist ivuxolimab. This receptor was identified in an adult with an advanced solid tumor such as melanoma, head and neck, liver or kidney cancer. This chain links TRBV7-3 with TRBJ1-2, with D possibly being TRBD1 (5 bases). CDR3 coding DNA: TGTGCCAGCAGCTTACCGGGCGGGGGAGGCTACACCTTC. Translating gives CASSLPGGGGYTF.